One sample yielded the 30 T cell receptor beta chains listed below, sequenced in a study of T cell repertoires in cytomegalovirus infection (dated by TCRdb to the late 2010s). Sequenced on an Illumina HiSeq 1500. The public sequencing data were trimmed at Q25 with fastp and processed into clonotypes with MiXCR by TCRdb, which kept only in-frame beta chains. Rows are combined by CDR3 protein, so each entry shows the most common genes and DNA. The sample has about 440,000 distinct CDR3 sequences on record, roughly a third of them singletons. In total, the top ten clones hold about an eighth of the sample. What was sequenced was PBMCs. These receptors were collected from a human donor in good health (CMV status not recorded). Some clones in this sample may be carry-over from other donors' samples.

This clonotype was detected ten times or more. The chain employs TRBV12-3 or TRBV12-4 and TRBJ1-6; D call uncertain. CDR3 size: 13 residues. The germline V and J ends were trimmed by 5 bases and 6 bases, with 8 bases remaining between them. The CDR3 nucleotides are TGTGCCAGCAGTCTCCTCGGTAATTCACCCCTCCACTTT. This encodes CASSLLGNSPLHF.

J is TRBJ1-4 and V is TRBV25-1; D is ambiguous. Per germline, CDR1 MGHDK and CDR2 SYGVNS. The CDR3 length is 16 residues. Trimming took off 4 bases at V and 5 bases at J, with 17 bases between the two ends. Here the CDR3 DNA reads TGTGCCAGCAGTGCAGATAGCAGGACCCCAAATGAAAAACTGTTTTTT. Its protein is CASSADSRTPNEKLFF.

The chain has TRBV7-6 and TRBJ2-7; perhaps TRBD1 as D (5 bases). V dropped 5 bases and J dropped 6 bases, with 23 bases sitting between them. The CDR3 contains 16 residues. From germline, CDR1 is SGHVS and CDR2 FNYEAQ. The CDR3 nucleotides are TGTGCCAGCAGCCTCAGGGCCATCGTAAACCTGCGCGAGCAGTACTTC. This codes for CASSLRAIVNLREQYF. Together with reference TRBV7-6 and TRBJ2-7, the CDR3 gives the full variable domain: GAGVSQSPRYKVTKRGQDVALRCDPISGHVSLYWYRQALGQGPEFLTYFNYEAQQDKSGLPNDRFSAERPEGSISTLTIQRTEQRDSAMYRCASSLRAIVNLREQYFGPGTRLTVT.

The rearrangement links TRBV19 to TRBJ1-5; 9 bases are shared with TRBD1. There are 16 residues in the CDR3. J lost 7 bases, V lost 6 bases, and 13 bases had no gene match. Germline values: CDR1 LNHDA, CDR2 SQIVND (reference sequence). CDR3 amino acids: CASSRTGTGNKQPQHF. CDR3 nucleotides: TGTGCCAGTAGCCGTACCGGGACAGGGAATAAGCAGCCCCAGCATTTT.

V usage is TRBV7-6 and J usage is TRBJ2-3; 9 nucleotides line up with TRBD2. J was trimmed by 6 bases and V by 5 bases; bases with no gene match: 24. Germline CDR1 reads SGHVS; CDR2 reads FNYEAQ. This CDR3 is built from 20 residues. CDR3 DNA: TGTGCCAGCAGCCGTCCCAAGATTCCGCCGGCGCGGGGGGGGGGGGATACGCAGTATTTT. The encoded protein is CASSRPKIPPARGGGDTQYF.

This sequence joins TRBV19 and TRBJ2-7; D is unclear. Trimming left V 5 bases short and J 1 base short, with 15 bases between. The germline gives CDR1 LNHDA, CDR2 SQIVND (reference sequence). The CDR3 has 15 residues. CDR3 sequence (DNA): TGTGCCAGTAGTTTGAATAGAGAAGGATCCTACGAGCAGTACTTC. It is translated as CASSLNREGSYEQYF.

This clonotype was counted ten times or more. The V gene is TRBV7-2, the J gene TRBJ2-1, with D possibly TRBD2 on 6 matching bases. CDR3 length equals 12 residues. CDR1 SGHTA and CDR2 FQGNSA come from the germline V gene. The V and J ends lost 5 bases and 13 bases respectively, with 15 bases between them. As DNA, the CDR3 is TGTGCCAGCAGCAGAATATCCGGGAGACAGTTCTTC. This gives the protein CASSRISGRQFF.

This clonotype was recorded a few times. V is TRBV20-1 and J is TRBJ1-5; tentative D call: TRBD1 (5 bases). V dropped 0 bases and J dropped 1 base, with 7 bases sitting between them. CDR3 size: 14 residues. Germline CDR1 reads DFQATT; CDR2 reads SNEGSKA (reference sequence). The CDR3 coding sequence is TGCAGTGCTAGAGATAGGACAAGCAATCAGCCCCAGCATTTT. This sequence encodes CSARDRTSNQPQHF.

V gene TRBV12-5 combines with J gene TRBJ1-1; TRBD1 agrees at 7 bases. J was trimmed by 4 bases and V by 2 bases; bases with no gene match: 16. The CDR3 loop spans 18 amino acids. Germline V gives CDR1 LGHNT, CDR2 FRNRAP. This CDR3 is CASGLINKGALGVTEAFF. Here the CDR3 DNA reads TGTGCTAGTGGTTTGATAAATAAGGGGGCGCTGGGGGTCACTGAAGCTTTCTTT.

Worth noting for this clonotype: Mismatch with germline at one junction end may stem from a read error. The chain links TRBV6-1 to TRBJ2-3; D is unclear. The V gene's germline CDR1 is MNHNS and CDR2 SASEGT. The CDR3 extends over 14 amino acids. The CDR3 protein is CARSALTRVDTQYF. The CDR3 bases are TGTGCCCGCAGTGCTTTGACCCGGGTGGATACGCAGTATTTT.

A word on this clonotype: A read error may explain this, as a much larger clone is one base away. The chain joins TRBV11-2 to TRBJ2-5; D not resolved. This CDR3 is 16 amino acids long. Trimming stripped 1 base from V and 5 bases from J, with 17 bases between. The germline gives CDR1 SGHAT, CDR2 FQNNGV. CDR3 sequence: CASSLVTWATKETQYF. The CDR3 region has the DNA TGTGCCAGCAGCTTAGTCACGTGGGCAACGAAGGAGACCCAGTACTTC.

The CDR3 is CASRPTRTGPGKLFF. The CDR3 DNA sequence: TGTGCCAGCAGGCCCACTAGGACAGGTCCGGGGAAACTGTTTTTT. The rearrangement links TRBV27 to TRBJ1-4; TRBD1 agrees at 7 bases. V dropped 6 bases and J dropped 11; count of bases not matched to a gene: 15. In germline, CDR1 is MNHEY, CDR2 SMNVEV (reference sequence). The CDR3 sequence is 15 residues long.

This clonotype was seen a handful of times. This chain uses TRBV6-5 with TRBJ1-1; 9 nucleotides line up with TRBD1. Germline assignment: CDR1 MNHEY and CDR2 SVGAGI. Losses at the gene ends were 5 bases for V and 8 bases for J; bases not matched to a gene: 12. The CDR3 is made up of 15 amino acids. CDR3: CASSRDRVRVSEAFF. The CDR3 DNA is TGTGCCAGCAGTCGGGACAGGGTAAGAGTCTCCGAAGCTTTCTTT.

J is TRBJ2-3 and V is TRBV27; D tentatively reads TRBD1 or TRBD2 (6 bases each). The germline V gene encodes CDR1 MNHEY and CDR2 SMNVEV (reference sequence). V was trimmed by 7 bases and J by 2 bases, leaving 19 bases between them. The CDR3 length is 16 residues. For the CDR3, the DNA is TGTGCCAGCACCATAAGGAGGGGGACGAACACAGATACGCAGTATTTT. This sequence encodes CASTIRRGTNTDTQYF.

The table lists this clonotype with many counts. This sequence joins TRBV7-2 and TRBJ1-1; D gene unclear. CDR1 and CDR2 (germline): SGHTA, FQGNSA. Trimming stripped 2 bases from V and 4 bases from J, with 14 bases between. This CDR3 is 15 amino acids long. CDR3 DNA: TGTGCCAGCAGCTTACGATTTGACGGACTCACTGAAGCTTTCTTT. Translating gives CASSLRFDGLTEAFF.

The table lists this clonotype with many counts. The rearrangement joins TRBV7-6 to TRBJ2-7; D might be TRBD2 (5 bases). Germline CDR1 reads SGHVS; CDR2 reads FNYEAQ. CDR3 length: 16 residues. Trimming took 5 bases from V and 0 from J, leaving 17 bases between them. CDR3 loop: CASSKYPGGSSYEQYF. CDR3 nucleotide sequence: TGTGCCAGCAGCAAATATCCAGGTGGGAGCTCCTACGAGCAGTACTTC.

The chain couples TRBV18 to TRBJ2-2; unclear D gene. From germline, CDR1 is KGHSH and CDR2 LQKENI. Trimming shortened V by 2 bases and J by 2 bases, and 9 bases separated the two germline ends. The CDR3 is 15 residues long. In DNA, the CDR3 is TGTGCCAGCTCACCAACGTCCTACAACACCGGGGAGCTGTTTTTT. It yields the protein CASSPTSYNTGELFF.

The V gene is TRBV20-1, the J gene TRBJ1-6, with D possibly TRBD1 on 5 matching bases. Germline-derived CDR1 and CDR2 are DFQATT and SNEGSKA (reference sequence). The CDR3 runs to 15 residues. V was trimmed by 5 bases and J by 0 bases, leaving 11 bases between them. This CDR3 reads CSAGGGSSYNSPLHF. Written as DNA, the CDR3 is TGCAGTGCTGGGGGGGGGAGCTCCTATAATTCACCCCTCCACTTT.

This clonotype appeared a few times. This chain joins TRBV4-1 and TRBJ2-1; D gene uncertain. Deletions cut 4 bases from V and 0 bases from J, with 16 bases between. Per germline, CDR1 MGHRA and CDR2 YSYEKL. The CDR3 contains 17 residues. CDR3 bases: TGCGCCAGCAGCCCACCCCCCGCCGGTAGCTCCTACAATGAGCAGTTCTTC. Amino acids: CASSPPPAGSSYNEQFF.

This clonotype has only a few counts. The J gene is TRBJ1-1, the V gene TRBV15; no firm D call. CDR1 is LNHNV and CDR2 is YYDKDF in the germline V gene (reference sequence). The length of the CDR3 is 16 residues. The V end lost 0 bases, the J end lost 0 bases, and 11 bases lay between the germline ends. CDR3 amino acids: CATSRDRALLNTEAFF. CDR3 nucleotide sequence: TGTGCCACCAGCAGAGATCGGGCGCTCTTGAACACTGAAGCTTTCTTT.

This clonotype was counted only a few times. A read error may be the cause here, since a much bigger clone is one base away. The chain combines TRBV7-9 with TRBJ2-7, with D uncertain. The length of the CDR3 is 11 residues. Trimming cost V 1 base and J 7 bases, with 5 bases left between them. Per the germline V gene, CDR1 is SEHNR and CDR2 is FQNEAQ (reference sequence). This CDR3 reads CASSLGVEQYF. CDR3 DNA sequence: TGTGCCAGCAGCTTAGGAGTGGAGCAGTACTTC.

Comment on this clonotype: A much larger clonotype is one base distant, so this may be a read error. The V gene is TRBV7-9, the J gene TRBJ2-3; D remains unclear. The CDR3 has 14 amino acids. In germline, CDR1 is SEHNR, CDR2 FQNEAQ (reference sequence). CDR3 residues: CASRGRTGTYTQYF. As DNA, the CDR3 is TGTGCCAGCAGGGGAAGGACCGGCACATATACGCAGTATTTT.

V and J are TRBV6-2 or TRBV6-3 and TRBJ2-5; the D gene is possibly TRBD2 (6 bases). Trimming left V 6 bases short and J 4 bases short, with 21 bases between. The CDR3 covers 16 residues. Germline CDR1 is MNHEY and CDR2 is SVGEGT. Written as DNA, the CDR3 is TGTGCCAGCAGCTACCCTAGCGCCGGGTTGAGAGAGACCCAGTACTTC. Translation: CASSYPSAGLRETQYF.

This clonotype appeared a single time. At one boundary the junction diverges from the germline segment, which might be a read error. The V and J genes are TRBV2 and TRBJ2-1, with 12 positions matching TRBD2. Looked up from germline, CDR1 is SNHLY and CDR2 is FYNNEI. CDR3 length: 18 amino acids. The CDR3 bases are TGTGCCAGCACCCGTGGGCTAGCGGGGGGGCCATGGGAGAATGAGCATTTCTTC. Translating it yields CASTRGLAGGPWENEHFF.

Turning to this clonotype: The germline gene is not matched at one end of the junction; a read error may be the cause. V is TRBV5-1 and J is TRBJ2-5, with D uncertain. CDR3 length equals 11 residues. The germline V gene encodes CDR1 SGHRS and CDR2 YFSETQ. In DNA, the CDR3 is TGCGACAGCACATGGGGAGAGACCCAGTACTTC. Its protein is CDSTWGETQYF.

This clonotype has a handful of counts. The rearrangement links TRBV19 to TRBJ1-4; maybe TRBD1 (6 bases). This CDR3 is built from 14 residues. Trimming shortened V by 7 bases and J by 0 bases, and 9 bases separated the two germline ends. Germline CDR1 and CDR2: LNHDA and SQIVND (reference sequence). DNA of the CDR3: TGTGCCAGTAACCGACAGGCAACTAATGAAAAACTGTTTTTT. Translation gives CASNRQATNEKLFF.

V is TRBV19 and J is TRBJ2-5; 8 bases line up with TRBD2. Germline V gene data show CDR1 as LNHDA and CDR2 as SQIVND (reference sequence). V dropped 6 bases and J dropped 5; count of bases not matched to a gene: 14. CDR3 size: 16 residues. The CDR3 DNA reads as TGTGCCAGTAGCTTTGGCGGGGGGACTCCTACGGAGACCCAGTACTTC. Translated, it gives CASSFGGGTPTETQYF.

In the case of this clonotype: One base away lies a much larger clone, so this may be a sequencing read error. The chain has TRBV29-1 and TRBJ2-1; 9 bases match TRBD2. The CDR3 is 14 residues long. Losses at the gene ends were 8 bases for V and 4 bases for J; bases not matched to a gene: 9. Germline CDR1 is SQVTM and CDR2 is ANQGSEA. CDR3 nucleotide sequence: TGCAGCTCCAGGACTAGCGTGGTATACAATGAGCAGTTCTTC. This sequence encodes CSSRTSVVYNEQFF.

The chain employs TRBV5-6 and TRBJ1-1, with D possibly being TRBD1 (6 bases). Between the trimmed V and J ends, which lost 2 bases and 1 base, there was a span of 15 bases. The CDR3 sequence is 16 residues long. Germline CDR1 SGHDT, CDR2 YYEEEE. The CDR3 spells CASSLEGGWTNTEAFF. As DNA, the CDR3 is TGTGCCAGCAGCTTAGAGGGGGGATGGACGAACACTGAAGCTTTCTTT.

This clonotype has ten or more counts. CDR3 sequence: CASSSLSGTRNTEAFF. In DNA form, the CDR3 reads TGTGCCAGCAGTTCTCTCTCTGGAACCAGGAACACTGAAGCTTTCTTT. This chain connects TRBV6-5 to TRBJ1-1; no definite D call. This CDR3 region has 16 residues. V lost 4 bases to trimming and J lost 1 base, with 16 bases between them. Germline CDR1 reads MNHEY; CDR2 reads SVGAGI.